The clone carrying this T cell receptor beta chain has only a few counts. The antigen is not known. This record comes from a study of T-cell memory formation after mild COVID-19. TCRdb itself ran the 5' RACE reads through MiXCR, one entry per CDR3 protein. The table has some 310,000 distinct CDR3 sequences, roughly 20% seen once. The germline V and J ends were trimmed by 0 bases and 3 bases, with 6 bases remaining between them. This CDR3 contains 13 residues. Germline-derived CDR1 and CDR2 are SGHDT and YYEEEE. Study-wide results and limits: Cross-reactive memory seemingly joined, as some responding clones were found in pre-infection memory. From day 15 to 85, contracting clones were balanced between CD4 and CD8, whereas later expanders leaned toward CD4+. Confirmation was lacking for SARS-CoV-2 specificity of second-wave clones that peaked on day 37. Largely, contracting CD4+ clones fell within CM and EM, and contracting CD8+ clones within EMRA.

The clonotype originates from a man between 18 and 35 years old who had mild COVID-19 (a few samples of this study predate the infection). Cell type and time point are not known. The sequenced material came from PBMCs or a T cell subset sorted from them (not recorded which). The chain employs TRBV5-6 and TRBJ1-2, with D unclear. CDR3 sequence: CASSLVGYYGYTF. In DNA, the CDR3 is TGTGCCAGCAGCTTGGTGGGGTACTATGGCTACACCTTC.